The 24 T cell receptor beta chains reported below all come from one sample, sequenced in a study of blood T cell repertoires in COVID-19. The table came from immunoSEQ multiplex PCR; TCRdb's copy has only in-frame clones and leaves some out. This sample has about 430,000 clones, with about 88% found just once. The sequenced material came from PBMCs or T cells enriched from blood (not recorded which). The receptors come from a woman aged 18-29 years who had been exposed to COVID-19.

The gene calls are TRBV10-1 and TRBJ2-3, with a tentative D call TRBD2 (7 bases). V dropped 9 bases and J dropped 4 bases, with 17 bases sitting between them. The CDR3 consists of 14 residues. Germline V gives CDR1 WNHNN, CDR2 SYGVQD (reference sequence). The CDR3 sequence: CASPVRGGADTQYF. CDR3 coding DNA: TGCGCCAGTCCCGTTAGGGGGGGGGCAGATACGCAGTATTTT.

J is TRBJ1-2 and V is TRBV10-3, with 11 bases lining up with TRBD1. The CDR3 contains 14 residues. With 8 bases clipped from V and 2 bases from J, the junction kept 4 bases outside the gene matches. CDR1 and CDR2 (germline): ENHRY, SYGVKD. DNA of the CDR3: TGTGCCATCGGGGGACAGGGGGACAACTATGGCTACACCTTC. Encoded protein: CAIGGQGDNYGYTF.

The chain recombines TRBV10-3 with TRBJ2-5; the D gene is possibly TRBD1 (6 bases). The germline V and J ends were trimmed by 6 bases and 1 base, with 12 bases remaining between them. CDR3 length: 14 residues. Germline CDR1 and CDR2: ENHRY and SYGVKD. The CDR3 sequence: CAIRGTSTQETQYF. CDR3 in DNA: TGTGCCATCAGGGGGACATCCACCCAAGAGACCCAGTACTTC.

V gene TRBV4-2 combines with J gene TRBJ1-1; D is uncertain. Germline V gives CDR1 LGHNA, CDR2 YNFKEQ. The CDR3 is made up of 13 amino acids. Trimming took 6 bases from V and 1 from J, leaving 9 bases between them. The DNA for the CDR3 is TGTGCCAGCAGTCCTACAGAGAACACTGAAGCTTTCTTT. It is translated as CASSPTENTEAFF.

This clone came up once. The chain employs TRBV4-1 and TRBJ2-5; D perhaps matches TRBD1 (5 bases). The ends were cut back, 1 base at V and 2 bases at J, with 14 bases in the middle. CDR1 is MGHRA and CDR2 is YSYEKL in the germline V gene. The CDR3 loop spans 16 amino acids. The CDR3 sequence is CASSQAASQAQETQYF. CDR3 DNA: TGCGCCAGCAGCCAAGCGGCCTCACAGGCTCAAGAGACCCAGTACTTC.

The chain employs TRBV6-6 and TRBJ2-3; the match to TRBD2 covers 8 bases. The CDR3 is 14 residues long. CDR1 is MNHNY and CDR2 is SVGAGI in the germline V gene (reference sequence). Trimming removed 7 bases from V and 4 bases from J; junction bases left unmatched: 7. CDR3 in DNA: TGTGCCAGCATTCAACTAGCGGAGGCAGATACGCAGTATTTT. It codes for CASIQLAEADTQYF.

This chain uses TRBV5-1 with TRBJ2-7; TRBD1 might be the D (5 bases). This CDR3 spans 16 amino acids. The V end was cut by 1 base, the J end by 2 bases, with 16 bases between. Germline-derived CDR1 and CDR2 are SGHRS and YFSETQ. CDR3 protein: CASSLKHQGYAYEQYF. CDR3 nucleotide sequence: TGCGCCAGCAGCTTGAAACATCAGGGTTACGCCTACGAGCAGTACTTC. The variable domain in full, with the rest retrieved from reference TRBV5-1 and TRBJ2-7, is KAGVTQTPRYLIKTRGQQVTLSCSPISGHRSVSWYQQTPGQGLQFLFEYFSETQRNKGNFPGRFSGRQFSNSRSEMNVSTLELGDSALYLCASSLKHQGYAYEQYFGPGTRLTVT.

V and J are TRBV19 and TRBJ1-2; 7 bases line up with TRBD1. The CDR3 length is 15 residues. The J segment lost 5 bases and the V segment lost 7 bases, leaving 13 bases of the junction unmatched. Germline V lookup: CDR1 LNHDA, CDR2 SQIVND (reference sequence). CDR3 region: CASTSPGTVLYGYTF. The DNA of the CDR3 is TGTGCCAGTACTTCACCTGGGACAGTCCTATATGGCTACACCTTC.

The chain is built from TRBV5-1 and TRBJ2-5, with no clear D. Germline V gene lookup returns CDR1 SGHRS and CDR2 YFSETQ. Trimming left V 1 base short and J 1 base short, with 11 bases between. The CDR3 length is 15 residues. The CDR3, as DNA: TGCGCCAGCAGCTTGAACAGACCGACCCAAGAGACCCAGTACTTC. Translation gives CASSLNRPTQETQYF.

The V gene is TRBV5-1, the J gene TRBJ2-7, with D maybe TRBD1 (5 bases). Trimming left V 0 bases short and J 5 bases short, with 12 bases between. The CDR3 is made up of 14 amino acids. The V gene's germline CDR1 is SGHRS and CDR2 YFSETQ. The CDR3 sequence: CASSLASGFDEQYF. The CDR3 DNA follows: TGCGCCAGCAGCTTGGCCTCAGGGTTCGACGAGCAGTACTTC.

This sequence joins TRBV7-3 and TRBJ2-1, with TRBD2 matching over 11 bases. With 3 bases clipped from V and 5 bases from J, the junction kept 3 bases outside the gene matches. This CDR3 is built from 15 residues. Per the germline V gene, CDR1 is SGHTA and CDR2 is FQGTGA. For the CDR3, the DNA is TGTGCCAGCAGCTTCGGGACTAGCGGTGACAATGAGCAGTTCTTC. This codes for CASSFGTSGDNEQFF.

The V and J genes are TRBV5-1 and TRBJ2-5; TRBD1 aligns across 9 bases. This CDR3 is built from 18 residues. V was clipped by 2 bases and J by 1 base; unmatched bases: 12. Germline assignment: CDR1 SGHRS and CDR2 YFSETQ. This chain's CDR3 is CASSFFSRTGEAQETQYF. CDR3 nucleotide sequence: TGCGCCAGCAGCTTTTTTTCGCGGACAGGGGAAGCCCAAGAGACCCAGTACTTC.

The rearrangement joins TRBV7-9 to TRBJ2-1; the match to TRBD2 covers 7 bases. Germline V gene data show CDR1 as SEHNR and CDR2 as FQNEAQ (reference sequence). The CDR3 has 15 amino acids. V was pared by 1 base and J by 4 bases, with 4 bases of the junction left unmatched. CDR3 in DNA: TGTGCCAGCAGCTTAGGGCTAGCGGCTTACAATGAGCAGTTCTTC. Translating it yields CASSLGLAAYNEQFF.

This chain joins TRBV6-2 or TRBV6-3 and TRBJ2-1; TRBD2 is a possible D gene (6 bases). Trimming removed 0 bases at V and 2 bases at J, with 8 bases between. This CDR3 spans 15 amino acids. Looked up from germline, CDR1 is MNHEY and CDR2 is SVGEGT. In nucleotides, the CDR3 is TGTGCCAGCAGTTACTCCGGGAGAGCCTACAATGAGCAGTTCTTC. Protein sequence: CASSYSGRAYNEQFF.

The chain joins TRBV21-1 to TRBJ1-4; the table's D call of TRBD1 was not tested on the DNA. TRBV21-1 is marked as a pseudogene. The CDR3 consists of 13 residues. The CDR3 is CASSKDWAGPAVF. The CDR3 DNA reads TGTGCCAGCAGCAAAGATTGGGCAGGCCCGGCCGTTTTT.

This chain links TRBV19 with TRBJ1-1; no clear D gene. This CDR3 region has 13 residues. Trimming shortened V by 1 base and J by 4 bases, and 7 bases separated the two germline ends. Looked up from germline, CDR1 is LNHDA and CDR2 is SQIVND (reference sequence). The DNA for the CDR3 is TGTGCCAGTAGTATAGGAGGGATCACTGAAGCTTTCTTT. Translated: CASSIGGITEAFF.

The gene calls are TRBV2 and TRBJ2-3; D is undetermined. Trimming took 3 bases from V and 5 from J, leaving 9 bases between them. Per the germline V gene, CDR1 is SNHLY and CDR2 is FYNNEI. This CDR3 region has 13 residues. The CDR3 is CASSEQAKDTQYF. The DNA for the CDR3 is TGTGCCAGCAGTGAGCAGGCCAAAGATACGCAGTATTTT.

The rearrangement joins TRBV2 to TRBJ1-6, with D perhaps TRBD1 (6 bases). V gave up 4 bases and J gave up 8 bases, with 15 bases separating them. Germline assignment: CDR1 SNHLY and CDR2 FYNNEI. The CDR3 length is 15 residues. Written as DNA, the CDR3 is TGTGCCAGCAGTGTGGGGCGGGGGCCTGATTCACCCCTCCACTTT. It codes for CASSVGRGPDSPLHF.

The chain couples TRBV29-1 to TRBJ1-3; tentatively, D is TRBD1 (6 bases). Looked up from germline, CDR1 is SQVTM and CDR2 is ANQGSEA. This CDR3 has 13 residues. V shed 5 bases and J shed 0 bases, with 8 bases lying between them. The CDR3 sequence is CSVLQGSGNTIYF. In DNA form, the CDR3 reads TGCAGCGTTCTACAGGGCTCTGGAAACACCATATATTTT.

The chain carries TRBV7-2 and TRBJ2-1; D may be TRBD2 (7 bases). The CDR3 has 14 amino acids. Trimming took off 1 base at V and 8 bases at J, with 12 bases between the two ends. Germline CDR1 reads SGHTA; CDR2 reads FQGNSA. CDR3 DNA: TGTGCCAGCAGCTTAGTAGGGGGGGCTGATGAGCAGTTCTTC. Translation gives CASSLVGGADEQFF.

The chain joins TRBV2 to TRBJ2-2, with D perhaps TRBD1 (6 bases). The CDR3 covers 17 residues. CDR1 is SNHLY and CDR2 is FYNNEI in the germline V gene. V was clipped by 6 bases and J by 5 bases, with 22 bases between them. The CDR3 here is CASSEPDSLLKTGELFF. In DNA, the CDR3 is TGTGCCAGCAGCGAGCCGGACAGCCTACTGAAGACCGGGGAGCTGTTTTTT.

The chain links TRBV6-5 to TRBJ1-5, with 8 bases matching TRBD1. Trimming removed 4 bases from V and 4 bases from J; junction bases left unmatched: 3. In germline, CDR1 is MNHEY, CDR2 SVGAGI. The CDR3 contains 14 residues. The CDR3 sequence is CASSLTGENQPQHF. DNA for the CDR3: TGTGCCAGCAGTTTGACAGGGGAGAATCAGCCCCAGCATTTT.

In its sample, this clone was seen once. The genes are TRBV10-1 and TRBJ2-3; D is unresolved. Germline loops: CDR1 WNHNN, CDR2 SYGVQD (reference sequence). The CDR3 has 14 amino acids. V gave up 2 bases and J gave up 2 bases, with 8 bases separating them. CDR3: CASSEKLDTDTQYF. The DNA for the CDR3 is TGCGCCAGCAGTGAGAAGCTAGACACAGATACGCAGTATTTT.

This clone showed up just once. The genes are TRBV14 and TRBJ1-1; TRBD1 is a possible D gene (6 bases). The germline gives CDR1 SGHDN, CDR2 FVKESK. This CDR3 comprises 15 residues. Trimming stripped 4 bases from V and 2 bases from J, with 14 bases between. The CDR3 is CASSPQGIGNTEAFF. Written as DNA, the CDR3 is TGTGCCAGCAGCCCCCAGGGGATCGGAAACACTGAAGCTTTCTTT. The complete variable domain, with remaining parts taken from reference TRBV14 and TRBJ1-1, reads EAGVTQFPSHSVIEKGQTVTLRCDPISGHDNLYWYRRVMGKEIKFLLHFVKESKQDESGMPNNRFLAERTGGTYSTLKVQPAELEDSGVYFCASSPQGIGNTEAFFGQGTRLTVV.